These 21 T cell receptor beta chains were sequenced from one sample in a study of blood T cell repertoires in COVID-19. TCRdb keeps only in-frame clones here, not all; method: immunoSEQ multiplex PCR. The table records about 180,000 clones, 75% to 90% of them present only once. The sample comprised PBMCs or T cells enriched from blood (not recorded which). These TCRs come from a woman in her 40s with acute COVID-19.

This rearrangement joins TRBV5-4 to TRBJ1-2; D not resolved. V lost 2 bases to trimming and J lost 2 bases, with 25 bases between them. The germline V gene has CDR1 SGHNT and CDR2 YYREEE (reference sequence). This CDR3 is built from 19 residues. The CDR3 protein is CASSFGGYGKPASNYGYTF. In nucleotides, the CDR3 is TGTGCCAGCAGCTTCGGAGGATACGGCAAACCGGCTTCCAACTATGGCTACACCTTC.

The rearrangement joins TRBV29-1 to TRBJ2-3, with D perhaps matching TRBD2 (6 bases). With 7 bases removed from V and 3 bases from J, the gap between germline ends came to 14 bases. There are 13 residues in the CDR3. In germline, CDR1 is SQVTM, CDR2 ANQGSEA. The CDR3 DNA follows: TGCAGCGCCGGCTGGCGGGGAACAGATACGCAGTATTTT. Its translation: CSAGWRGTDTQYF.

The chain joins TRBV9 to TRBJ2-3; 10 bases are a match to TRBD2. The germline gives CDR1 SGDLS, CDR2 YYNGEE. V lost 4 bases and J lost 2; bases outside the gene matches: 4. The CDR3 runs to 15 residues. The chain's CDR3 is CASSLLAGFTDTQYF. The CDR3 region has the DNA TGTGCCAGCAGCCTACTAGCGGGGTTCACAGATACGCAGTATTTT.

V gene TRBV6-1 combines with J gene TRBJ1-3; 8 nucleotides agree with TRBD1. The CDR3 sequence is 18 residues long. Trimming removed 4 bases from V and 4 bases from J; junction bases left unmatched: 15. The germline V gene has CDR1 MNHNS and CDR2 SASEGT. The CDR3: CASSGPQGATGGGNTIYF. In DNA form, the CDR3 reads TGTGCCAGCAGTGGCCCCCAGGGGGCTACTGGAGGCGGAAACACCATATATTTT.

The rearrangement joins TRBV27 to TRBJ1-5; a weak D match, TRBD1 (5 bases). The CDR3 has 15 residues. V gave up 6 bases and J gave up 2 bases, with 14 bases separating them. Looked up from germline, CDR1 is MNHEY and CDR2 is SMNVEV (reference sequence). For the CDR3, the DNA is TGTGCCAGCAGCCTAGGAGCGGGGGGCAATCAGCCCCAGCATTTT. Protein: CASSLGAGGNQPQHF.

The chain uses TRBV4-2 and TRBJ2-2; 7 bases line up with TRBD1. CDR1 and CDR2 from the germline V gene are LGHNA and YNFKEQ. CDR3 length: 14 amino acids. The junction had 1 base not matched to a gene; V was cut back by 3 bases and J by 3 bases. CDR3 DNA sequence: TGTGCCAGCAGCCAGGGACAGTACACCGGGGAGCTGTTTTTT. Amino acid sequence: CASSQGQYTGELFF.

The rearrangement joins TRBV5-1 to TRBJ2-7; 10 nucleotides match TRBD1. The CDR3 covers 16 residues. J was trimmed by 2 bases and V by 4 bases; bases with no gene match: 9. Looked up from germline, CDR1 is SGHRS and CDR2 is YFSETQ. This CDR3 is CASSAKPGTGAYEQYF. The CDR3 DNA reads TGCGCCAGCAGCGCGAAACCCGGGACAGGGGCCTACGAGCAGTACTTC.

The chain carries TRBV18 and TRBJ2-3; 9 bases fit TRBD2. Germline values: CDR1 KGHSH, CDR2 LQKENI. Trimming at V came to 6 bases and at J to 2 bases, leaving 6 bases not matched to a gene. The CDR3 contains 15 residues. The CDR3: CASSRQRGDTDTQYF. DNA for the CDR3: TGTGCCAGCTCCCGCCAGCGGGGGGACACAGATACGCAGTATTTT.

With respect to this clone: At one end, the junction sequence differs from germline, possibly due to a read error. This rearrangement joins TRBV28 to TRBJ2-5, with 8 bases fitting TRBD2. The CDR3 is made up of 16 amino acids. Per the germline V gene, CDR1 is MDHEN and CDR2 is SYDVKM. For the CDR3, the DNA is TGTGCCAGCACCAATTCCGGGACTAGGACCCAAAAGACCCAGTACTTC. It translates to CASTNSGTRTQKTQYF.

The chain employs TRBV9 and TRBJ2-1; 9 bases line up with TRBD1. Trimming at V came to 0 bases and at J to 7 bases, leaving 8 bases not matched to a gene. Per the germline V gene, CDR1 is SGDLS and CDR2 is YYNGEE. CDR3 length equals 16 residues. CDR3 amino acids: CASSVGGTGWGNEQFF. The CDR3 DNA reads as TGTGCCAGCAGCGTAGGTGGGACAGGGTGGGGGAATGAGCAGTTCTTC.

This clone was counted only a few times. The chain uses TRBV4-2 and TRBJ1-2; 9 nucleotides align to TRBD1. The CDR3 is made up of 15 amino acids. The germline gives CDR1 LGHNA, CDR2 YNFKEQ. The trim removed 4 bases at V and 6 bases at J, leaving 9 bases unmatched. CDR3 coding DNA: TGTGCCAGCAGCCCCCGGGACAGGGAAAGTAATGGCTACACCTTC. This gives the protein CASSPRDRESNGYTF.

The chain has TRBV5-4 and TRBJ2-6, with a weak D call TRBD2 (5 bases). From germline, CDR1 is SGHNT and CDR2 YYREEE (reference sequence). CDR3 size: 15 residues. Trimming shortened V by 10 bases and J by 0 bases, and 14 bases separated the two germline ends. The DNA for the CDR3 is TGTGCCGAGGGTTTGATAAGCTCTGGGGCCAACGTCCTGACTTTC. Translating gives CAEGLISSGANVLTF.

V and J are TRBV5-6 and TRBJ2-2; 8 bases map to TRBD1. Germline V gene lookup returns CDR1 SGHDT and CDR2 YYEEEE. The CDR3 sequence is 16 residues long. The V and J ends lost 4 bases and 2 bases, in that order; junction bases with no gene match: 7. CDR3 coding DNA: TGTGCCAGCAGCCGCGAGACAGGGGCTAACACCGGGGAGCTGTTTTTT. Its protein product is CASSRETGANTGELFF. Supplemented by reference TRBV5-6 and TRBJ2-2, the full variable domain reads DAGVTQSPTHLIKTRGQQVTLRCSPKSGHDTVSWYQQALGQGPQFIFQYYEEEERQRGNFPDRFSGHQFPNYSSELNVNALLLGDSALYLCASSRETGANTGELFFGEGSRLTVL.

This clone is a singleton in its sample. The gene calls are TRBV11-2 and TRBJ2-3; 13 nucleotides agree with TRBD2. Losses at the gene ends were 2 bases for V and 7 bases for J; bases not matched to a gene: 6. The CDR3 length is 16 residues. The germline V gene has CDR1 SGHAT and CDR2 FQNNGV. The CDR3 nucleotides are TGTGCCAGCAGCTTACCCTCCGGGACTAGCGGGAATACGCAGTATTTT. Residues: CASSLPSGTSGNTQYF.

This clone was observed a few times. The chain carries TRBV19 and TRBJ1-3; 7 bases are shared with TRBD1. Losses at the gene ends were 6 bases for V and 0 bases for J; bases not matched to a gene: 14. This CDR3 region has 18 residues. Looked up from germline, CDR1 is LNHDA and CDR2 is SQIVND (reference sequence). The DNA for the CDR3 is TGTGCCAGTAGCACTACGCAGACAGGGAGAAGCTCTGGAAACACCATATATTTT. Encoded protein: CASSTTQTGRSSGNTIYF.

The rearrangement links TRBV6-5 to TRBJ1-3; TRBD1 aligns across 7 bases. This CDR3 is 15 amino acids long. Trimming cost V 4 bases and J 0 bases; bases outside gene matches: 3. In germline, CDR1 is MNHEY, CDR2 SVGAGI. In DNA, the CDR3 is TGTGCCAGCAGTTCAGGGACAGCCTCTGGAAACACCATATATTTT. Its translation is CASSSGTASGNTIYF.

V and J are TRBV19 and TRBJ2-1, with 11 bases fitting TRBD2. Unmatched junction bases numbered 17, after V lost 4 bases and J lost 6 bases. Germline V gives CDR1 LNHDA, CDR2 SQIVND (reference sequence). The length of the CDR3 is 19 residues. DNA of the CDR3: TGTGCCAGTAGTACCCAAAGGGGTAGCGGGGGGGCCAGGTTCAATGAGCAGTTCTTC. It is translated as CASSTQRGSGGARFNEQFF.

The chain combines TRBV28 with TRBJ2-3, with 8 bases that match TRBD2. Germline-derived CDR1 and CDR2 are MDHEN and SYDVKM. CDR3 length equals 16 residues. V lost 1 base to trimming and J lost 5 bases; unmatched junction nucleotides: 8. CDR3 region: CASSLSAGGTRDTQYF. CDR3 nucleotides: TGTGCCAGCAGTTTATCGGCGGGGGGCACGAGAGATACGCAGTATTTT.

The rearrangement joins TRBV6-6 to TRBJ2-7; a possible D gene is TRBD1 (5 bases). V shed 2 bases and J shed 3 bases, with 5 bases lying between them. There are 12 residues in the CDR3. Germline CDR1 MNHNY, CDR2 SVGAGI (reference sequence). The DNA of the CDR3 is TGTGCCAGCAGTTACGACAGCTACGAGCAGTACTTC. It specifies CASSYDSYEQYF.

The chain joins TRBV7-2 to TRBJ2-1; 9 bases match TRBD2. The V gene end was trimmed by 6 bases and the J gene end by 0 bases; junction bases not matched to a gene: 15. The germline gives CDR1 SGHTA, CDR2 FQGNSA. The CDR3 extends over 19 amino acids. This chain's CDR3 is CASRHRGLAGKSSYNEQFF. CDR3 DNA: TGTGCCAGCAGACATAGGGGGCTAGCGGGGAAAAGCTCCTACAATGAGCAGTTCTTC.

The rearrangement uses TRBV5-6 and TRBJ2-2; 7 bases fit TRBD1. CDR3 length: 15 residues. V dropped 1 base and J dropped 4; count of bases not matched to a gene: 4. The germline V gene has CDR1 SGHDT and CDR2 YYEEEE. The CDR3 protein is CASSLLGQTTGELFF. DNA for the CDR3: TGTGCCAGCAGCTTGTTGGGACAGACCACCGGGGAGCTGTTTTTT.